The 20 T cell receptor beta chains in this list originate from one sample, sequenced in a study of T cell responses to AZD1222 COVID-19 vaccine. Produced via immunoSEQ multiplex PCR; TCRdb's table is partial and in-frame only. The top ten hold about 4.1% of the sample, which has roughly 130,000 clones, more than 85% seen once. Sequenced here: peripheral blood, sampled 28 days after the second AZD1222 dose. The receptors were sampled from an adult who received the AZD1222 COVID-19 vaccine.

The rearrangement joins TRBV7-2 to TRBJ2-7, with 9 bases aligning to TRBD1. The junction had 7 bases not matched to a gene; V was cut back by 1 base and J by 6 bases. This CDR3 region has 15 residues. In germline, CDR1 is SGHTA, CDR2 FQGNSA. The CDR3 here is CASSLVRGQGREQYF. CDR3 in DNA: TGTGCCAGCAGCTTAGTTAGGGGACAGGGACGCGAGCAGTACTTC.

DNA for the CDR3: TGTGCCAGCTCACCAGTAGCGCCGTATAATAATTCACCCCTCCACTTT. As protein: CASSPVAPYNNSPLHF. J is TRBJ1-6 and V is TRBV18; D call uncertain. The CDR3 contains 16 residues. Germline V gene lookup returns CDR1 KGHSH and CDR2 LQKENI. The V and J ends lost 2 bases and 5 bases respectively, with 13 bases between them.

CDR3 sequence: CASSPAGREKLFF. As DNA, the CDR3 is TGTGCCAGTAGTCCCGCCGGGAGGGAAAAACTGTTTTTT. The chain couples TRBV19 to TRBJ1-4; D is undetermined. V was trimmed by 5 bases and J by 8 bases, leaving 12 bases between them. The CDR3 is 13 residues long. CDR1 LNHDA and CDR2 SQIVND come from the germline V gene (reference sequence).

CDR3 region: CASSFGVTGNTIYF. The CDR3 bases are TGTGCCAGCAGCTTTGGGGTTACTGGAAACACCATATATTTT. The chain is built from TRBV13 and TRBJ1-3; D is unclear. The length of the CDR3 is 14 residues. The V end was cut by 3 bases, the J end by 2 bases, with 8 bases between. CDR1 is PRHDT, CDR2 FYEKMQ, per germline (reference sequence). Full variable domain (remainder filled in from reference TRBV13 and TRBJ1-3): AAGVIQSPRHLIKEKRETATLKCYPIPRHDTVYWYQQGPGQDPQFLISFYEKMQSDKGSIPDRFSAQQFSDYHSELNMSSLELGDSALYFCASSFGVTGNTIYFGEGSWLTVV.

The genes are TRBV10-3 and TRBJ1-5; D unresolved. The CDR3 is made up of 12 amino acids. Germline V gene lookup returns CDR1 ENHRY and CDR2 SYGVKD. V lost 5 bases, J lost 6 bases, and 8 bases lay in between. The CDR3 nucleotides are TGTGCCATCAGTAACGTGGGTCAGCCCCAGCATTTT. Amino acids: CAISNVGQPQHF.

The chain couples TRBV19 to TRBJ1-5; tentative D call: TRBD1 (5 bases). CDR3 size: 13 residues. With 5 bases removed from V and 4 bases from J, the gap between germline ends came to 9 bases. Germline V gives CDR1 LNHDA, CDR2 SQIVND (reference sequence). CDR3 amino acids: CASSDRINQPQHF. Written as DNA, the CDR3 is TGTGCCAGTAGTGACAGAATTAATCAGCCCCAGCATTTT.

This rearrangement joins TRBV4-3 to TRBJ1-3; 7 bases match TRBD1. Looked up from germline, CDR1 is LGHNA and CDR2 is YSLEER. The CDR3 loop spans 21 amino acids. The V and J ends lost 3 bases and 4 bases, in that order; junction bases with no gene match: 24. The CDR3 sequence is CASSQSPPDRTFGAAGNTIYF. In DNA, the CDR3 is TGCGCCAGCAGCCAGAGCCCCCCGGACAGGACATTCGGGGCTGCCGGAAACACCATATATTTT.

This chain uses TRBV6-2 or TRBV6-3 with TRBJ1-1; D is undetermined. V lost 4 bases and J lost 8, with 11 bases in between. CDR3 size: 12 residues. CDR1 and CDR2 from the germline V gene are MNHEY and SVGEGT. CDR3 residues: CASSSRAAEAFF. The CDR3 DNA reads TGTGCCAGCAGTTCGAGGGCAGCCGAAGCTTTCTTT.

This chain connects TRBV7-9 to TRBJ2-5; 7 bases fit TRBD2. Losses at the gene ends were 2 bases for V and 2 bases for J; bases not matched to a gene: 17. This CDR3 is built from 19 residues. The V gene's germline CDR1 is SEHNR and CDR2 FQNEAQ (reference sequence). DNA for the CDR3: TGTGCCAGCAGCTTATTAGGGAGGGTCGGAGGATTAGGACAAGAGACCCAGTACTTC. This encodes CASSLLGRVGGLGQETQYF.

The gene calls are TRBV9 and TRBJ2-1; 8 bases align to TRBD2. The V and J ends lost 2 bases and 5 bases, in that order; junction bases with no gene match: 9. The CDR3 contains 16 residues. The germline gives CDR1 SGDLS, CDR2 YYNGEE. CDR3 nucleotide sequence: TGTGCCAGCAGCGTTAGCGGGGCGGGAGTCGACAATGAGCAGTTCTTC. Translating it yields CASSVSGAGVDNEQFF.

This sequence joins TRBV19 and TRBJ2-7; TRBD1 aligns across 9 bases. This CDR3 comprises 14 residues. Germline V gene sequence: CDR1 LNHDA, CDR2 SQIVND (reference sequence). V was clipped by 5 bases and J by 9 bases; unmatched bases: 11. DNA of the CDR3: TGTGCCAGTAGTGCCCAACAGGGGGCAAAGGTGCAGTACTTC. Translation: CASSAQQGAKVQYF.

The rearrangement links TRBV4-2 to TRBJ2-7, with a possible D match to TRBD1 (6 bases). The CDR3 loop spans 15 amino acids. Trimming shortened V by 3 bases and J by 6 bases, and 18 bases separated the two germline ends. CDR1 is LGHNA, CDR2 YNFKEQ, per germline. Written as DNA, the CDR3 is TGTGCCAGCAGCCAGGTTACAGGGAGTCTACGCGAGCAGTACTTC. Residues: CASSQVTGSLREQYF.

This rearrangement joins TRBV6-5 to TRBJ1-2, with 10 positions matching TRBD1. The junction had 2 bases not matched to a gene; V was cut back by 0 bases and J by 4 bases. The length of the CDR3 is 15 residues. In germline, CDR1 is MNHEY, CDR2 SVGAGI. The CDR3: CASSYSGQGSYGYTF. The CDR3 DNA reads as TGTGCCAGCAGTTACTCGGGACAGGGGAGCTATGGCTACACCTTC.

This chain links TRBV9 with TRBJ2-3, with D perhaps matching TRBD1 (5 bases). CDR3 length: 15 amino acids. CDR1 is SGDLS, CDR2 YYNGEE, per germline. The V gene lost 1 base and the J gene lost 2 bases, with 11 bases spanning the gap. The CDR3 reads CASSVTGTNTDTQYF. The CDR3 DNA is TGTGCCAGCAGCGTAACAGGCACCAACACAGATACGCAGTATTTT.

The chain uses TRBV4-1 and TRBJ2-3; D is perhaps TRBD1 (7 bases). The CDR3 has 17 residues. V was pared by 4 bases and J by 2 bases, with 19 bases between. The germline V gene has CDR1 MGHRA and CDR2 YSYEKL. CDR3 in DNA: TGCGCCAGCAGCCCCCTCACCCAGGGGGGACTCACAGATACGCAGTATTTT. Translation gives CASSPLTQGGLTDTQYF.

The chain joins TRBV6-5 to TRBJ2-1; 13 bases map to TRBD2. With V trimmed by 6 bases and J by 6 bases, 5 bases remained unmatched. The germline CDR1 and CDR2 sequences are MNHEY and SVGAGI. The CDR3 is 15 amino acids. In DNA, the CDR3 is TGTGCCAGCAGCCGGGGACTAGCGGGACTCAATGAGCAGTTCTTC. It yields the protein CASSRGLAGLNEQFF.

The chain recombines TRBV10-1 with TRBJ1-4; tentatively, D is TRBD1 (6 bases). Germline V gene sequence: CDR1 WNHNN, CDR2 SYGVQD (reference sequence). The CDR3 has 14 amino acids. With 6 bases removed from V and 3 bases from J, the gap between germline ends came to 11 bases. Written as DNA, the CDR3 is TGCGCCAGCAGACCGGACAGTCCTAATGAAAAACTGTTTTTT. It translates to CASRPDSPNEKLFF.

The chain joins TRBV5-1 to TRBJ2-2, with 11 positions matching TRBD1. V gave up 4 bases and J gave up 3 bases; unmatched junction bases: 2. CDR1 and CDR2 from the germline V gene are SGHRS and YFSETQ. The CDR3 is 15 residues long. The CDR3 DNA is TGCGCCAGCAGCCGGGACAGGGGGGACACCGGGGAGCTGTTTTTT. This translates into CASSRDRGDTGELFF.

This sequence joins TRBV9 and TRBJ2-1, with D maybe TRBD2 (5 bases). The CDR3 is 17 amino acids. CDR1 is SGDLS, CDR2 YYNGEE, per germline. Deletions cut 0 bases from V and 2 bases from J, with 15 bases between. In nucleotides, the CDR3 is TGTGCCAGCAGCGTAGGAGGCGGGCCCTTAACCTACAATGAGCAGTTCTTC. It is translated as CASSVGGGPLTYNEQFF.

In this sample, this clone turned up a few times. The CDR3 DNA reads as TGCAGTGCTAGTGTGTTCGGTCCAAGTCAAGAGACCCAGTACTTC. Amino acid sequence: CSASVFGPSQETQYF. V is TRBV20-1 and J is TRBJ2-5; no clear D. The germline V gene has CDR1 DFQATT and CDR2 SNEGSKA (reference sequence). This CDR3 is built from 15 residues. Between the trimmed V and J ends, which lost 3 bases and 2 bases, there was a span of 16 bases.